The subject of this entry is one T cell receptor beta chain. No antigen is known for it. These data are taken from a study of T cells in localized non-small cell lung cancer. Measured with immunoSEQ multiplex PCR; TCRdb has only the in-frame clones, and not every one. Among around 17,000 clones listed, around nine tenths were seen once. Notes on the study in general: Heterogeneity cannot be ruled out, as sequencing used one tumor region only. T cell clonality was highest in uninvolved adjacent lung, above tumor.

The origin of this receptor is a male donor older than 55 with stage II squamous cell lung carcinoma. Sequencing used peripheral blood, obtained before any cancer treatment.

CDR3 loop: CASSSPHSEQFF. The CDR3 coding sequence is TGTGCCAGCAGTTCCCCCCACAGTGAGCAGTTCTTC. V usage is TRBV6-5 and J usage is TRBJ2-1, with D unclear. CDR1 and CDR2 (germline): MNHEY, SVGAGI. Between the trimmed V and J ends, which lost 4 bases and 9 bases, there was a span of 10 bases. CDR3 length: 12 residues.